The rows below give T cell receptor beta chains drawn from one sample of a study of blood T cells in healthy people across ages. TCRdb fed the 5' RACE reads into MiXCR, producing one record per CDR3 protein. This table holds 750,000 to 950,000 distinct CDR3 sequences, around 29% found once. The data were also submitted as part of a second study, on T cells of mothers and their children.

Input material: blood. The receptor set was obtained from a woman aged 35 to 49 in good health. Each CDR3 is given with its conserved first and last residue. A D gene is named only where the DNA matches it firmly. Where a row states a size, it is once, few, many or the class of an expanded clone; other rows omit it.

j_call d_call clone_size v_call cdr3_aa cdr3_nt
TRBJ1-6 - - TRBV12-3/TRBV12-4 CASKLGGWNSPLHF TGTGCCAGCAAGTTGGGGGGCTGGAATTCACCCCTCCACTTT
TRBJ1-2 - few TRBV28 CATSRLYGYTF TGTGCCACCAGTCGGCTTTATGGCTACACCTTC
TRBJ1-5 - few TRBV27 CASSPTGRGGNQPQHF TGTGCCAGCAGCCCCACGGGCCGGGGCGGCAATCAGCCCCAGCATTTT
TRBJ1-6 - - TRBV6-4 CASSDGRDIPPFHF TGTGCCAGCAGTGACGGCAGGGATATTCCACCCTTCCACTTT
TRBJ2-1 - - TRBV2 CASSPTWVLGNEQFF TGTGCCAGCAGTCCAACGTGGGTGTTGGGCAATGAGCAGTTCTTC
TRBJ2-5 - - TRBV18 CASSPPSWETQYF TGTGCCAGCTCACCACCTTCATGGGAGACCCAGTACTTC
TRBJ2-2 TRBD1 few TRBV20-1 CSACDIPGQLTGELFF TGCAGTGCCTGTGACATTCCGGGACAGCTCACCGGGGAGCTGTTTTTT
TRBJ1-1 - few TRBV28 CASSSPPGGLWGTEAFF TGTGCCAGCAGTTCCCCCCCGGGCGGCCTATGGGGAACTGAAGCTTTCTTT
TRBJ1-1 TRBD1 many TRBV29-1 CSVTGGEAFF TGCAGCGTGACAGGGGGCGAAGCTTTCTTT
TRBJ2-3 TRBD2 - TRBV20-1 CSASGGGQDTQYF TGCAGTGCTAGCGGGGGGGGCCAAGACACGCAGTATTTT
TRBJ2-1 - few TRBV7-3 CASSLNAGTRSNEQFF TGTGCCAGCAGCTTAAACGCAGGGACCCGAAGCAATGAGCAGTTCTTC
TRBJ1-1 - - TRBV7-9 CASTPSLNTEAFF TGTGCCAGCACCCCGAGTTTGAACACTGAAGCTTTCTTT
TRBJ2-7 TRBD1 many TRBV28 CASSQRTGTYEQYF TGTGCCAGCAGTCAGAGGACAGGGACCTACGAGCAGTACTTC
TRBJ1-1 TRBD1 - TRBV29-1 CSVATGGTEAFF TGCAGCGTTGCGACAGGGGGCACTGAAGCTTTCTTT
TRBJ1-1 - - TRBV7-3 CASSLEFYTEAFF TGTGCCAGCAGCTTAGAATTTTACACTGAAGCTTTCTTT
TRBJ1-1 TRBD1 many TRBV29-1 CSVEKGAVNTEAFF TGCAGCGTTGAAAAGGGGGCTGTGAACACTGAAGCTTTCTTT
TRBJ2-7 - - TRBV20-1 CSARVLGEQYF TGCAGTGCTAGGGTATTGGGCGAGCAGTACTTC
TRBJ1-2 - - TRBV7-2 CASSSQGTLGYGYTF TGTGCCAGCAGCTCCCAGGGGACCCTTGGCTATGGCTACACCTTC
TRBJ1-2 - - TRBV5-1 CASSAGTGQGSYTF TGCGCCAGCAGCGCAGGGACCGGGCAAGGAAGCTACACCTTC
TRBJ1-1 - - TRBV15 CATSREATLDTEAFF TGTGCCACCAGCAGAGAAGCGACTTTGGACACTGAAGCTTTCTTT
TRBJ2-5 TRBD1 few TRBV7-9 CASTLTGAYETQYF TGTGCCAGCACCTTGACAGGGGCATACGAGACCCAGTACTTC
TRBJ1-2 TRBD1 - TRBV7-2 CASSRAGQGSGYTF TGTGCCAGCAGCCGAGCGGGACAGGGTTCTGGCTACACCTTC
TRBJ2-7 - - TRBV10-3 CAIRASGGHDYEQYF TGTGCCATCAGAGCTAGTGGGGGCCACGACTACGAGCAGTACTTC
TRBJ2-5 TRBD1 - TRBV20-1 CSHDRGRETQYF TGCAGTCACGACAGGGGGCGAGAGACCCAGTACTTC
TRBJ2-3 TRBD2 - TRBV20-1 CSARGLAGVKDTQYF TGCAGTGCTAGAGGACTAGCGGGGGTCAAAGATACGCAGTATTTT
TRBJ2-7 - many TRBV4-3 CASSQDARGYEQYF TGCGCCAGCAGCCAAGATGCCAGGGGCTACGAGCAGTACTTC
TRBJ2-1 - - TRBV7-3 CASSLQGRSSYNEQFF TGTGCCAGCAGCTTACAGGGCAGGAGCTCCTACAATGAGCAGTTCTTC
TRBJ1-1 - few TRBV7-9 CASSLDIVEAFF TGTGCCAGCAGCTTAGATATAGTTGAAGCTTTCTTT
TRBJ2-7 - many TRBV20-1 CSARMGRIDEQYF TGCAGTGCTAGGATGGGTAGGATCGACGAGCAGTACTTC
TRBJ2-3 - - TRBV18 CASSPTLADTQYF TGTGCCAGCTCACCAACCCTGGCAGATACGCAGTATTTT
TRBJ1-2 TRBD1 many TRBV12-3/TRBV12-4 CASSLGDRVYGYTF TGCGCCAGCAGCTTGGGGGACAGAGTTTATGGCTACACCTTC
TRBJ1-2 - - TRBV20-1 CSAPDSSYGYTF TGCAGTGCTCCTGACAGCAGTTATGGCTACACCTTC
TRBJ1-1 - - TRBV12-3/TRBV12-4 CASSSGAWGTEAFF TGTGCCAGCAGCTCCGGGGCCTGGGGCACTGAAGCTTTCTTT
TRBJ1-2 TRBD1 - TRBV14 CASSQAGGYYGYTF TGTGCCAGCAGCCAGGCAGGGGGATACTATGGCTACACCTTC
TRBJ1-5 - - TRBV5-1 CASSPTGGRNQPQHF TGCGCCAGCAGCCCCACCGGGGGTCGCAATCAGCCCCAGCATTTT
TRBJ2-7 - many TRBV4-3 CASSQATGRYEQYF TGCGCCAGCAGCCAGGCGACAGGCCGCTACGAGCAGTACTTC
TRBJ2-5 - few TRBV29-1 CSATAPGETQYF TGCAGCGCTACAGCCCCGGGGGAGACCCAGTACTTC
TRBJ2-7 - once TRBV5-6 CASGLYAAFSYEQYF TGTGCCAGCGGCTTGTATGCTGCCTTCTCCTACGAGCAGTACTTC
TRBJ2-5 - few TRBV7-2 CASNLGRDRRQYF TGTGCCAGCAACTTAGGCAGAGATCGGCGGCAGTACTTC